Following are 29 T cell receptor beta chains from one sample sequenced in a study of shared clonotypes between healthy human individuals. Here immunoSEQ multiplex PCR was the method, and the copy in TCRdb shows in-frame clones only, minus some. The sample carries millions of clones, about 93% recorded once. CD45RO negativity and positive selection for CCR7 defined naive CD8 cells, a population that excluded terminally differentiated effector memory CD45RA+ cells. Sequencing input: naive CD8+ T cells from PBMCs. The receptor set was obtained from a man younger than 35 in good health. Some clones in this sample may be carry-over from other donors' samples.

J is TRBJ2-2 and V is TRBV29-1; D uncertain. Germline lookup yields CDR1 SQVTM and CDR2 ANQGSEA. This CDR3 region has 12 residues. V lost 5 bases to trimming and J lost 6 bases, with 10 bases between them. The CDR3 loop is CSVSHGAGELFF. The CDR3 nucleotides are TGCAGCGTTTCGCACGGAGCCGGGGAGCTGTTTTTT.

CDR3 nucleotide sequence: TGCGCCAGCAGCTTGGCCAGTGCTGCCTACGAGCAGTACTTC. It encodes CASSLASAAYEQYF. The chain joins TRBV5-1 to TRBJ2-7; D is undetermined. The V end lost 0 bases, the J end lost 2 bases, and 9 bases lay between the germline ends. This CDR3 comprises 14 residues. Germline V gene lookup returns CDR1 SGHRS and CDR2 YFSETQ.

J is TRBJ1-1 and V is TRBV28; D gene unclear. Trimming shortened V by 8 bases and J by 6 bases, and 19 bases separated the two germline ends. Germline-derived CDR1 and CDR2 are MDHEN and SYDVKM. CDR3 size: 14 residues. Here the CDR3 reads CASPIDPIGAEAFF. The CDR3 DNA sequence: TGTGCCAGCCCTATCGACCCGATCGGGGCTGAAGCTTTCTTT. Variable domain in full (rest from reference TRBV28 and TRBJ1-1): DVKVTQSSRYLVKRTGEKVFLECVQDMDHENMFWYRQDPGLGLRLIYFSYDVKMKEKGDIPEGYSVSREKKERFSLILESASTNQTSMYLCASPIDPIGAEAFFGQGTRLTVV.

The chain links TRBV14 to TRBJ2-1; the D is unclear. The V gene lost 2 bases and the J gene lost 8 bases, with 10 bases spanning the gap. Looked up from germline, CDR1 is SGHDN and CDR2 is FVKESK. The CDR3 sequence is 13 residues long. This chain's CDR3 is CASSQSDGYEQFF. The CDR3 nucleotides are TGTGCCAGCAGCCAATCGGACGGTTATGAGCAGTTCTTC.

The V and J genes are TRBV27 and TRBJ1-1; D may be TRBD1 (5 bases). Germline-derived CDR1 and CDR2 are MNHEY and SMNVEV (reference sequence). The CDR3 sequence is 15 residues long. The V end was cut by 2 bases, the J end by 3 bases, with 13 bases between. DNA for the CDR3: TGTGCCAGCAGTTTAGGAGGGGCGTTGTACACTGAAGCTTTCTTT. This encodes CASSLGGALYTEAFF.

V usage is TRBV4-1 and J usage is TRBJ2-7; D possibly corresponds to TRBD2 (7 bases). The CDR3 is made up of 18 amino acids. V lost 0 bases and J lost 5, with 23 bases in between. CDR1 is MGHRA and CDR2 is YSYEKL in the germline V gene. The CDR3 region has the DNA TGCGCCAGCAGCCAAGAAGGGGGTAGCGGGCTCATTACCAACGAGCAGTACTTC. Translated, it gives CASSQEGGSGLITNEQYF.

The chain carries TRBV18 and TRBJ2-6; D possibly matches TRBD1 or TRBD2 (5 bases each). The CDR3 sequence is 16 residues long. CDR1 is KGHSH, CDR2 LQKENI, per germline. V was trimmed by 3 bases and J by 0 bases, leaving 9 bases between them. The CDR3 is CASSPGVYSGANVLTF. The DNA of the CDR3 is TGTGCCAGCTCACCGGGGGTATACTCTGGGGCCAACGTCCTGACTTTC.

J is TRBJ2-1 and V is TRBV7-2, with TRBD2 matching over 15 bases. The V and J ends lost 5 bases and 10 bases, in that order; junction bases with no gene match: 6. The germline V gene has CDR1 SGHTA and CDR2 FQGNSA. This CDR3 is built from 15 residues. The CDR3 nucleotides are TGTGCCAGCAGCGGTGGGACTAGCGGGGGGTCGGAGCAGTTCTTC. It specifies CASSGGTSGGSEQFF.

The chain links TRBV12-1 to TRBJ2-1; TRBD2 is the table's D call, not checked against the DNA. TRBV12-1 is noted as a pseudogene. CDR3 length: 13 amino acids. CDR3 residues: CASLEVTYNEQFF. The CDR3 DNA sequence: TGTGCCAGCCTGGAGGTAACCTACAATGAGCAGTTCTTC.

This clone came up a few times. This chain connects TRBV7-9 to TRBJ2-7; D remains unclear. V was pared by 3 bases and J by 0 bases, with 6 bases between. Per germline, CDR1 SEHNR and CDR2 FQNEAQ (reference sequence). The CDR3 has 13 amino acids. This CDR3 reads CASSFDHSYEQYF. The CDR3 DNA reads TGTGCCAGCAGCTTCGACCACTCCTACGAGCAGTACTTC.

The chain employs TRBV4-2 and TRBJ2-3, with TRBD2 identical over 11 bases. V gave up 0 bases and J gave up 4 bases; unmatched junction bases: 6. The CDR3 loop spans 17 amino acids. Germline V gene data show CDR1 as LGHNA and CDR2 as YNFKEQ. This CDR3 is CASSQETELAGADTQYF. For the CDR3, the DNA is TGTGCCAGCAGCCAAGAAACCGAACTAGCGGGAGCAGATACGCAGTATTTT.

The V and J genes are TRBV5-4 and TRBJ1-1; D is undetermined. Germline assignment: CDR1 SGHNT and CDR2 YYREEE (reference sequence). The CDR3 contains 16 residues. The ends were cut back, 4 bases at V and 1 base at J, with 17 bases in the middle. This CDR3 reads CASSAPTLGSNTEAFF. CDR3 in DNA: TGTGCCAGCAGCGCCCCTACATTGGGGTCGAACACTGAAGCTTTCTTT.

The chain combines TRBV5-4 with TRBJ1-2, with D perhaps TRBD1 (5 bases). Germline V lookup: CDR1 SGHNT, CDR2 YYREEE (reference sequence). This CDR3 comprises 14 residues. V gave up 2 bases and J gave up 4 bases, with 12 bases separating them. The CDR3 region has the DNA TGTGCCAGCAGCTTCGGGACTACTGTCTATGGCTACACCTTC. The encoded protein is CASSFGTTVYGYTF.

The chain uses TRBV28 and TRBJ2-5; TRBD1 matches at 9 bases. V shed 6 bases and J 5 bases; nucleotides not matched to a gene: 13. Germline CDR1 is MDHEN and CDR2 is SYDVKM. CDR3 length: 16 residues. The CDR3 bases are TGTGCCAGCAGCCGTTTGGGACAGGGCATATGGGAGACCCAGTACTTC. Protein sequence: CASSRLGQGIWETQYF.

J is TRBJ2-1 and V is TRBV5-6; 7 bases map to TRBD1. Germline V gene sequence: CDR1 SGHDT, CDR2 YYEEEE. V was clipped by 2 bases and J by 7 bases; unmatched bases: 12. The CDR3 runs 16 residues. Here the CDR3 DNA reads TGTGCCAGCAGCTTTATGATAAAGGGGGCTGTGAATGAGCAGTTCTTC. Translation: CASSFMIKGAVNEQFF. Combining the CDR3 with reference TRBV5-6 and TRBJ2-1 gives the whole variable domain DAGVTQSPTHLIKTRGQQVTLRCSPKSGHDTVSWYQQALGQGPQFIFQYYEEEERQRGNFPDRFSGHQFPNYSSELNVNALLLGDSALYLCASSFMIKGAVNEQFFGPGTRLTVL.

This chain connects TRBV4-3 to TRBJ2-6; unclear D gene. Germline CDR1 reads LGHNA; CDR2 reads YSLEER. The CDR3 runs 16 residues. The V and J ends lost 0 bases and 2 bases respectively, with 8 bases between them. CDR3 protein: CASSQEAGTGANVLTF. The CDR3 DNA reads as TGCGCCAGCAGCCAAGAAGCCGGAACTGGGGCCAACGTCCTGACTTTC.

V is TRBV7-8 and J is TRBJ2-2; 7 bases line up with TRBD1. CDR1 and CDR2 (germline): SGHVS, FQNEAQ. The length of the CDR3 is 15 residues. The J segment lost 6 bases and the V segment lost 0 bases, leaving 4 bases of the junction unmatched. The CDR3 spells CASSLARDRAGELFF. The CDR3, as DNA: TGTGCCAGCAGCTTAGCCCGAGACAGGGCCGGGGAGCTGTTTTTT.

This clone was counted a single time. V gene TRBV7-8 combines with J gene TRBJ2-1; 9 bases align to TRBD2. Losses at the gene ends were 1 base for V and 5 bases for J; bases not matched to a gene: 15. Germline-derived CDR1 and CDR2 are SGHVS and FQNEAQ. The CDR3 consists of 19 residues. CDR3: CASSLVGRRLAGANNEQFF. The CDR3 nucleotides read TGTGCCAGCAGCTTAGTCGGCCGGAGGTTAGCGGGAGCGAACAATGAGCAGTTCTTC.

The CDR3 loop reads CSAYPFVTQTGGAEAFF. In DNA form, the CDR3 reads TGCAGCGCATACCCGTTCGTGACACAAACCGGGGGGGCTGAAGCTTTCTTT. V is TRBV29-1 and J is TRBJ1-1; perhaps TRBD1 as D (5 bases). Looked up from germline, CDR1 is SQVTM and CDR2 is ANQGSEA. Trimming took off 7 bases at V and 6 bases at J, with 30 bases between the two ends. The CDR3 has 17 residues.

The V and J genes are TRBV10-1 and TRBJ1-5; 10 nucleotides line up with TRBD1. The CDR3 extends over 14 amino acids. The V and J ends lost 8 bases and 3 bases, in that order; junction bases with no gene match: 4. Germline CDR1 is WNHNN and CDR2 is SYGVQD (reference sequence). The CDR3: CASRTGGHNQPQHF. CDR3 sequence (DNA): TGCGCCAGCCGGACAGGGGGGCACAATCAGCCCCAGCATTTT.

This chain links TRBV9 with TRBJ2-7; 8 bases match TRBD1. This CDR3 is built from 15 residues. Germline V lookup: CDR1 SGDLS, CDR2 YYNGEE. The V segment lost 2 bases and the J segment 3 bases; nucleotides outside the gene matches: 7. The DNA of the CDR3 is TGTGCCAGCAGCGTGGACAGGGCGATCAACTACGAGCAGTACTTC. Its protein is CASSVDRAINYEQYF.

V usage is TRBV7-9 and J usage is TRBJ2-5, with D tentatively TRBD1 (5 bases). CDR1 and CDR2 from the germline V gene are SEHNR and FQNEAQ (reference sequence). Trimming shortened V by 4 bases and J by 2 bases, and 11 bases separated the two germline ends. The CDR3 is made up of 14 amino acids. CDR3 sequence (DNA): TGTGCCAGCAGCTCGACGGACAAGCAAGAGACCCAGTACTTC. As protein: CASSSTDKQETQYF.

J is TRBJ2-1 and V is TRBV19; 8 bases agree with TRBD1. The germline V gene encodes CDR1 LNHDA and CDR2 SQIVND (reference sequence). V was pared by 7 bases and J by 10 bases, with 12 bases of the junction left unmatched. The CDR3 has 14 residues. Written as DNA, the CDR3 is TGTGCCAGTACCCGGCGACAGGGGTCGCGAGAGCAGTTCTTC. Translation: CASTRRQGSREQFF.

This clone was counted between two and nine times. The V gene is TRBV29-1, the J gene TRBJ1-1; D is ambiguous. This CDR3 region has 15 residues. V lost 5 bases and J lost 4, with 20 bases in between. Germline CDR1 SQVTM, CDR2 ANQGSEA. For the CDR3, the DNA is TGCAGCGTTTCGGACCCCTGGGAAATTACCACTGAAGCTTTCTTT. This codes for CSVSDPWEITTEAFF.

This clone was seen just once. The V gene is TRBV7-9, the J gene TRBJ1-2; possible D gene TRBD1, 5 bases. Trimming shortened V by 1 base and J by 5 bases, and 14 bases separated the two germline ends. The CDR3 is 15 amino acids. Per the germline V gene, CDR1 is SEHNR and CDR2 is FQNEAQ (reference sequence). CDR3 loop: CASSLGYEGRYGYTF. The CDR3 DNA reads TGTGCCAGCAGCTTAGGTTATGAGGGGAGATATGGCTACACCTTC.

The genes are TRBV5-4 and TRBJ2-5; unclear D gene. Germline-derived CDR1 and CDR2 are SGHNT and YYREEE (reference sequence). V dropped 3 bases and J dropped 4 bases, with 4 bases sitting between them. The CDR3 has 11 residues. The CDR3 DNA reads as TGTGCCAGCAGCTGGGGAGAGACCCAGTACTTC. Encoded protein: CASSWGETQYF.

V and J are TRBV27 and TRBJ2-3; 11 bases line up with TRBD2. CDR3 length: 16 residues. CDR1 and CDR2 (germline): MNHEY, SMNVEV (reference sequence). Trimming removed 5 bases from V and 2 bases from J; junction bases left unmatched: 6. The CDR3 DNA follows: TGTGCCAGCAGTCCGGGACTAGCGGCCACCACAGATACGCAGTATTTT. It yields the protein CASSPGLAATTDTQYF.

The CDR3 bases are TGTGCCAGCAGCTCCCCCAGCGAGCAGTACTTC. Translation gives CASSSPSEQYF. This chain connects TRBV7-8 to TRBJ2-7; D gene uncertain. Germline lookup yields CDR1 SGHVS and CDR2 FQNEAQ. This CDR3 comprises 11 residues. V lost 4 bases and J lost 6, with 7 bases in between.

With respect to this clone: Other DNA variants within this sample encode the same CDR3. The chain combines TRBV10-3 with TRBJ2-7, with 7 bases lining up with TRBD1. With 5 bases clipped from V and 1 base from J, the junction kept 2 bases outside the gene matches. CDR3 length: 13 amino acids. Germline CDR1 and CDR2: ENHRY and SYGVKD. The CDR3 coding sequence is TGTGCCATCAGTAGGGACAGTTCCTACGAGCAGTACTTC. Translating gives CAISRDSSYEQYF.